The entry below describes one TCR beta chain. Its antigen is as yet unknown. Naive-designated CD8 cells lacked CD45RO, were positively enriched for CCR7, and omitted terminally differentiated effector memory CD45RA+ cells. The data were taken from a study of shared clonotypes between healthy human individuals. Between the trimmed V and J ends, which lost 1 base and 6 bases, there was a span of 9 bases. CDR1 and CDR2 (germline): SGHTA, FQGNSA. CDR3 size: 13 residues. Findings and limits, study-wide: Researchers sampled blood only, noting tissue repertoires likely differ. Some naive CD4 clonotypes, roughly 5%, turned up in common across several donors.

Profiled with immunoSEQ multiplex PCR; TCRdb holds only in-frame clones, not every one. The repertoire holds over 750,000 clones, with around 96% as singletons. This chain uses TRBV7-2 with TRBJ1-2, with a possible D match to TRBD1 (6 bases). The sequence derives from a man aged 30 to 39 in good health. The sample was naive CD8+ T cells sorted from blood. CDR3 nucleotide sequence: TGTGCCAGCAGCTTAGTTTGGGGGCATGGCTACACCTTC. Its translation is CASSLVWGHGYTF.